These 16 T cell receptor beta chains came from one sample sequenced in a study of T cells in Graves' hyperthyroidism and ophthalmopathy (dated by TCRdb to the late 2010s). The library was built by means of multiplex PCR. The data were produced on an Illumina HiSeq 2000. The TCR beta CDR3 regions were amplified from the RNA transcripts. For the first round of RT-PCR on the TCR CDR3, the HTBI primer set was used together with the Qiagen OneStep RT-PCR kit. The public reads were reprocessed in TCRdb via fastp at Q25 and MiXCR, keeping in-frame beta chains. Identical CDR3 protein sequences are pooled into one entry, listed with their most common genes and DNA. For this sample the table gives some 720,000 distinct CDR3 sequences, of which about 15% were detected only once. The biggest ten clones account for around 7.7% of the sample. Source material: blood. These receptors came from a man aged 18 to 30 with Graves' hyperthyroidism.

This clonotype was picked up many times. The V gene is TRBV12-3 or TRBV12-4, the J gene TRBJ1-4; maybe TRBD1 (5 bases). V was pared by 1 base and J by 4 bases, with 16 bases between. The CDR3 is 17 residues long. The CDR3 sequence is CASSLGVMAGHNEKLFF. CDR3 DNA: TGTGCCAGCAGTTTAGGCGTGATGGCAGGACATAATGAAAAACTGTTTTTT.

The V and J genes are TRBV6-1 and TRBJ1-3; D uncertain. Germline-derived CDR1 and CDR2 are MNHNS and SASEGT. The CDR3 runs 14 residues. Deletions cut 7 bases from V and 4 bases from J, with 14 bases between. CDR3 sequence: CASTEVSRGNTIYF. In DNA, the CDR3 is TGTGCCAGCACCGAGGTCTCCCGGGGAAACACCATATATTTT.

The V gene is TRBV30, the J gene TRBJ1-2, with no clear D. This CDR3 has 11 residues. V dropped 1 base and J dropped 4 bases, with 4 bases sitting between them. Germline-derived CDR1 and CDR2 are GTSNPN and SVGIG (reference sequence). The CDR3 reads CAWSGAYGYTF. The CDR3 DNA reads TGTGCCTGGAGTGGGGCCTATGGCTACACCTTC.

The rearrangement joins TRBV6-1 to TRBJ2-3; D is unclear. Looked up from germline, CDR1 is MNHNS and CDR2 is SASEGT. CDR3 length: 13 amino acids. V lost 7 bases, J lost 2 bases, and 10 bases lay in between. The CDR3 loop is CASKIRLTDTQYF. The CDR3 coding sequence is TGTGCCAGCAAAATCCGACTCACAGATACGCAGTATTTT.

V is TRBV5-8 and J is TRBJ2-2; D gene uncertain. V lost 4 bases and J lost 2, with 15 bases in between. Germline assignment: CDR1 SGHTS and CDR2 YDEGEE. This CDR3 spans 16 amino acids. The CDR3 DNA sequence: TGTGCCAGCAGCAGGGCAGCACGAGACAACACCGGGGAGCTGTTTTTT. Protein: CASSRAARDNTGELFF.

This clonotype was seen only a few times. The CDR3 loop is CASSATYRSGNTIYF. As DNA, the CDR3 is TGTGCCAGCAGTGCTACATATCGCTCTGGAAACACCATATATTTT. V and J are TRBV2 and TRBJ1-3; no clear D. V lost 4 bases, J lost 0 bases, and 10 bases lay in between. The germline CDR1 and CDR2 sequences are SNHLY and FYNNEI. There are 15 residues in the CDR3.

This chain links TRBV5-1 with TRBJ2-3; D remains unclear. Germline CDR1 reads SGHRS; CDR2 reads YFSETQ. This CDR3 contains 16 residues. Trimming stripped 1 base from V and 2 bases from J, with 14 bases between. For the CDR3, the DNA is TGCGCCAGCAGCTTGCGAGCACACAAAGTCACAGATACGCAGTATTTT. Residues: CASSLRAHKVTDTQYF. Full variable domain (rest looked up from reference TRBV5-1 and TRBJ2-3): KAGVTQTPRYLIKTRGQQVTLSCSPISGHRSVSWYQQTPGQGLQFLFEYFSETQRNKGNFPGRFSGRQFSNSRSEMNVSTLELGDSALYLCASSLRAHKVTDTQYFGPGTRLTVL.

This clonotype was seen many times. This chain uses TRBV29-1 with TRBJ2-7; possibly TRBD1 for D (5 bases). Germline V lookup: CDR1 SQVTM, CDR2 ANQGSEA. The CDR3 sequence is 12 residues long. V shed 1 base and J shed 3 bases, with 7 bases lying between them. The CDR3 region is CSVEGGLYEQYF. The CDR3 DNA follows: TGCAGCGTTGAAGGGGGCCTCTACGAGCAGTACTTC.

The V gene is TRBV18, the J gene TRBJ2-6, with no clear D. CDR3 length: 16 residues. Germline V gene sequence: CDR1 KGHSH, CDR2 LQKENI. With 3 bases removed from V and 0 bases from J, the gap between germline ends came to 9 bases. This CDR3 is CASSPLAPSGANVLTF. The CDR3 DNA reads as TGTGCCAGCTCACCGTTGGCCCCCTCTGGGGCCAACGTCCTGACTTTC.

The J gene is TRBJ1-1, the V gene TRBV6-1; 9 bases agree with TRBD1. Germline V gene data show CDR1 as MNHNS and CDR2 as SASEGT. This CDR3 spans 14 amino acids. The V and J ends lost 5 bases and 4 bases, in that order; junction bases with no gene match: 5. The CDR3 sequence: CASSTGTGITEAFF. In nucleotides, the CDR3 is TGTGCCAGCAGTACCGGGACAGGGATCACTGAAGCTTTCTTT.

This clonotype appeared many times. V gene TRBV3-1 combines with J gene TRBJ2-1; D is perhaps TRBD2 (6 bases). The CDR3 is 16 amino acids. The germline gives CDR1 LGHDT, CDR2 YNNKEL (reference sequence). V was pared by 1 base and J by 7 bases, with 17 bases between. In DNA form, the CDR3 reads TGTGCCAGCAGCCAAGGCTCTGGCGGGATCCGGAATGAGCAGTTCTTC. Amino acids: CASSQGSGGIRNEQFF.

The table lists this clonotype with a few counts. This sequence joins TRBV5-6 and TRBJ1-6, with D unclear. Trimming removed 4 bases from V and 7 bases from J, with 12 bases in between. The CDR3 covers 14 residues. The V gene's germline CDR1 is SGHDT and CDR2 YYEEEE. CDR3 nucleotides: TGTGCCAGCAGCGACGGGATGGGGAATTCACCCCTCCACTTT. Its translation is CASSDGMGNSPLHF.

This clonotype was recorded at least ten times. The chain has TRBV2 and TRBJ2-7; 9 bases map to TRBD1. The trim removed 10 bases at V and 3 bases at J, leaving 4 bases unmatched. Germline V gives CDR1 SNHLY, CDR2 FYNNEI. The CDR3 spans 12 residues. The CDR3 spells CATGTGNYEQYF. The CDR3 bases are TGTGCCACCGGGACAGGGAACTACGAGCAGTACTTC. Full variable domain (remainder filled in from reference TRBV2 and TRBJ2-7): EPEVTQTPSHQVTQMGQEVILRCVPISNHLYFYWYRQILGQKVEFLVSFYNNEISEKSEIFDDQFSVERPDGSNFTLKIRSTKLEDSAMYFCATGTGNYEQYFGPGTRLTVT.

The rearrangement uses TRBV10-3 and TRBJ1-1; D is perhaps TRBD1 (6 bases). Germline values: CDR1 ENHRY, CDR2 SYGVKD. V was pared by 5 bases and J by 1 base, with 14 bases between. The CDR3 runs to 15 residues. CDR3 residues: CAISSPDRQNTEAFF. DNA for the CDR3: TGTGCCATCAGTTCCCCGGACAGACAGAACACTGAAGCTTTCTTT.

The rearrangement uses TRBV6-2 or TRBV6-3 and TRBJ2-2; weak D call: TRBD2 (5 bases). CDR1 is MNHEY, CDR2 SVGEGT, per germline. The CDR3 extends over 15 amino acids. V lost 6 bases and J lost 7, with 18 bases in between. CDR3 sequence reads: CASSHPDFPSGELFF. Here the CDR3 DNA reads TGTGCCAGCAGCCACCCGGACTTCCCGAGCGGGGAGCTGTTTTTT.

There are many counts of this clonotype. The CDR3 nucleotides read TGTGCCAGCAGCCGAATCAGGACAGGAGATAATTCACCCCTCCACTTT. Residues: CASSRIRTGDNSPLHF. The V gene is TRBV2, the J gene TRBJ1-6; 7 positions agree with TRBD1. This CDR3 contains 16 residues. The ends lost 6 bases at V and 5 bases at J; junction bases unmatched: 10. Looked up from germline, CDR1 is SNHLY and CDR2 is FYNNEI.